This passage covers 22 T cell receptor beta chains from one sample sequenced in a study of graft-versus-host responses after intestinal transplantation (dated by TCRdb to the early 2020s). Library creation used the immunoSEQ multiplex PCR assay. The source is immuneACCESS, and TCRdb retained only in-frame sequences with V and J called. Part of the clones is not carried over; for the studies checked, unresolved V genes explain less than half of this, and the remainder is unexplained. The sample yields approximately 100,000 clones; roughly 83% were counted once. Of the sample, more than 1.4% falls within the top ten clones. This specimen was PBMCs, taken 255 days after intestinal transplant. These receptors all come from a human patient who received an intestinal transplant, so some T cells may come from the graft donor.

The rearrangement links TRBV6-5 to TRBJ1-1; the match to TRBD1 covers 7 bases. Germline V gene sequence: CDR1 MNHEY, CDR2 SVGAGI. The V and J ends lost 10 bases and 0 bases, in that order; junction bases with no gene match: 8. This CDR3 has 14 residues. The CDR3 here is CATTPGTVNTEAFF. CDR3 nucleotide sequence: TGTGCCACAACTCCCGGGACAGTGAACACTGAAGCTTTCTTT.

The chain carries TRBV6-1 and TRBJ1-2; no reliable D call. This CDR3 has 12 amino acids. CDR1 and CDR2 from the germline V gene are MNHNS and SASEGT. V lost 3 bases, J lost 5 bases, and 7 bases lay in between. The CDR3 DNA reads TGTGCCAGCAGTGACGGGCCATATGGCTACACCTTC. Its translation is CASSDGPYGYTF.

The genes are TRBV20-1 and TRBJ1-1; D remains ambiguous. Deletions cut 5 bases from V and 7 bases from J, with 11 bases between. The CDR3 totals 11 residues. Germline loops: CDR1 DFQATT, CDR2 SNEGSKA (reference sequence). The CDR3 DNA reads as TGCAGTGCTTGGATTAAAGTTGAAGCTTTCTTT. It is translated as CSAWIKVEAFF.

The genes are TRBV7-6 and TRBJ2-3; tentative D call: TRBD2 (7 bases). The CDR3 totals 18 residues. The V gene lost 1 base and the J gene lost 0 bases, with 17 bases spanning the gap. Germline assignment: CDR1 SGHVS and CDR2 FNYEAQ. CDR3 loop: CASSLVETGGLSTDTQYF. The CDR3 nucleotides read TGTGCCAGCAGCTTAGTGGAAACCGGGGGGCTTAGCACAGATACGCAGTATTTT.

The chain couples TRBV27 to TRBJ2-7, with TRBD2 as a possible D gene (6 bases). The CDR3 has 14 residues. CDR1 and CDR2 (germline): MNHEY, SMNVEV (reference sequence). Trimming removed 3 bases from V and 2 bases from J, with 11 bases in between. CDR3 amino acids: CASSFQGGAYEQYF. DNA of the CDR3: TGTGCCAGCAGTTTCCAGGGAGGCGCCTACGAGCAGTACTTC.

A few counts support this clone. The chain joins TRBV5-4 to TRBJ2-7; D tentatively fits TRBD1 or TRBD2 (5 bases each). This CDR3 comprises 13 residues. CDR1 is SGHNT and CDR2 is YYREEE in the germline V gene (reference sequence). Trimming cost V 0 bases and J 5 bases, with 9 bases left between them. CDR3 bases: TGTGCCAGCAGCTTGGCCCTGGGGGACGAGCAGTACTTC. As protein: CASSLALGDEQYF. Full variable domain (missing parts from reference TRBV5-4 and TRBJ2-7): ETGVTQSPTHLIKTRGQQVTLRCSSQSGHNTVSWYQQALGQGPQFIFQYYREEENGRGNFPPRFSGLQFPNYSSELNVNALELDDSALYLCASSLALGDEQYFGPGTRLTVT.

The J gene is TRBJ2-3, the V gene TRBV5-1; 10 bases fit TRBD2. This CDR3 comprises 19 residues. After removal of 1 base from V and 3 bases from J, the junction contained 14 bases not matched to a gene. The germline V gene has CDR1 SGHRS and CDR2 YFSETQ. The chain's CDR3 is CASSLLAGAVEGITDTQYF. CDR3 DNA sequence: TGCGCCAGCAGCTTGCTAGCGGGAGCGGTAGAGGGAATTACAGATACGCAGTATTTT.

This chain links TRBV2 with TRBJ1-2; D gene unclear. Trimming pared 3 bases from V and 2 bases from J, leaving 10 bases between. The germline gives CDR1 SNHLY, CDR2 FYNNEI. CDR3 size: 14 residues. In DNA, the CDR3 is TGTGCCAGCAGTGATGGTCCCCCGAACTATGGCTACACCTTC. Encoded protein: CASSDGPPNYGYTF. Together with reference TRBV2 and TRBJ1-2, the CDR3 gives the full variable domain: EPEVTQTPSHQVTQMGQEVILRCVPISNHLYFYWYRQILGQKVEFLVSFYNNEISEKSEIFDDQFSVERPDGSNFTLKIRSTKLEDSAMYFCASSDGPPNYGYTFGSGTRLTVV.

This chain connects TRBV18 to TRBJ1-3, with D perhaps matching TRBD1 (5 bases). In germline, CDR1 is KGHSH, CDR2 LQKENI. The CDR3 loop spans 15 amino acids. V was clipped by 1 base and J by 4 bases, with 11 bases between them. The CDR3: CASSPLQAGGNTIYF. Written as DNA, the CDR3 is TGTGCCAGCTCACCACTCCAGGCAGGGGGAAACACCATATATTTT.

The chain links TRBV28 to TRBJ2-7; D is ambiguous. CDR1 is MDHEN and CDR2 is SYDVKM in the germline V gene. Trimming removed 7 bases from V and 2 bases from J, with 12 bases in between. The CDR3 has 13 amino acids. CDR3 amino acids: CASNPGDTYEQYF. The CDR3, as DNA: TGTGCCAGCAACCCAGGAGACACCTACGAGCAGTACTTC.

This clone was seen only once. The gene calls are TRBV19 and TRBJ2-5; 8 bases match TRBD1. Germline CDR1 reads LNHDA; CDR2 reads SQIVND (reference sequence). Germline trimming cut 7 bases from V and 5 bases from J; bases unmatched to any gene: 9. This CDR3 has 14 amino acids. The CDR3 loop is CASTKTGDRETQYF. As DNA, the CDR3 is TGTGCCAGTACCAAAACAGGGGACAGGGAGACCCAGTACTTC. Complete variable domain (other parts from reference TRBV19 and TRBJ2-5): DGGITQSPKYLFRKEGQNVTLSCEQNLNHDAMYWYRQDPGQGLRLIYYSQIVNDFQKGDIAEGYSVSREKKESFPLTVTSAQKNPTAFYLCASTKTGDRETQYFGPGTRLLVL.

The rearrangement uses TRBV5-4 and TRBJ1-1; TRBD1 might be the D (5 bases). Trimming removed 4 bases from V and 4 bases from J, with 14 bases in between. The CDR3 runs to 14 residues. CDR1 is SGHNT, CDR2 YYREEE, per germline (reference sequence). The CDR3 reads CASSGETRGTEAFF. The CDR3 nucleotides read TGTGCCAGCAGCGGCGAGACAAGGGGCACTGAAGCTTTCTTT.

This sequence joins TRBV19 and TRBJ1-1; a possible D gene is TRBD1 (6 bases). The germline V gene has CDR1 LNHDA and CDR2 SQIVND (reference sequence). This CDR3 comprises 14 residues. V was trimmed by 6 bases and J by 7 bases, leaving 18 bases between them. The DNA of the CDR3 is TGTGCCAGTAGCCCTTATGGGGGACATAGTGAAGCTTTCTTT. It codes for CASSPYGGHSEAFF.

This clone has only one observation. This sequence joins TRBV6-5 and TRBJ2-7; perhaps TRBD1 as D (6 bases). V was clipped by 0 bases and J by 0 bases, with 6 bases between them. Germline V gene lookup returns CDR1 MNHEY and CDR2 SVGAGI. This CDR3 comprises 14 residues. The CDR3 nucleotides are TGTGCCAGCAGTTACTCGGACAGCTCCTACGAGCAGTACTTC. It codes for CASSYSDSSYEQYF.

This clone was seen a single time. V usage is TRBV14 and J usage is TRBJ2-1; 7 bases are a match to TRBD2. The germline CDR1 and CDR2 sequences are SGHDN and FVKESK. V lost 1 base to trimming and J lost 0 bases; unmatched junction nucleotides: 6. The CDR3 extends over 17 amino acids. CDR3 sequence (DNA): TGTGCCAGCAGCCAAGCGAAAGCGGGGAGCTCCTACAATGAGCAGTTCTTC. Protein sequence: CASSQAKAGSSYNEQFF.

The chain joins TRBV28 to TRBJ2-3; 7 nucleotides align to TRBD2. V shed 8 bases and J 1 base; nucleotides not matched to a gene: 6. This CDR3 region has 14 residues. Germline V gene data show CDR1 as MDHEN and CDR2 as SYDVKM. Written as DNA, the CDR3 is TGTGCCAGCCGGGGGGTGCTTGGCACAGATACGCAGTATTTT. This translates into CASRGVLGTDTQYF.

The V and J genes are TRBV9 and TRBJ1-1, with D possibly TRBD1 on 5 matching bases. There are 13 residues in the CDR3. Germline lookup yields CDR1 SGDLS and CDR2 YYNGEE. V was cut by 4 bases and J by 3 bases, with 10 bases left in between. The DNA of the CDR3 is TGTGCCAGCAGCACCAGGGTCGACACTGAAGCTTTCTTT. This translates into CASSTRVDTEAFF.

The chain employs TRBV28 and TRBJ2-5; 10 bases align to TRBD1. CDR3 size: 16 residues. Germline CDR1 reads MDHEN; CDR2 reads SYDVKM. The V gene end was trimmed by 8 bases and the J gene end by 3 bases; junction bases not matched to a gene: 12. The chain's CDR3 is CASSISMGTGEETQYF. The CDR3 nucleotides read TGTGCCAGCTCCATTTCAATGGGGACAGGGGAAGAGACCCAGTACTTC.

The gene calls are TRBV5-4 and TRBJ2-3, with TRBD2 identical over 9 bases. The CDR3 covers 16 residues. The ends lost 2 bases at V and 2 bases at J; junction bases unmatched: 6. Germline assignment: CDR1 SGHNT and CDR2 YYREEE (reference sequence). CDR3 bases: TGTGCCAGCAGCTTTAGGGCGGGAGGGTACACAGATACGCAGTATTTT. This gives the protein CASSFRAGGYTDTQYF.

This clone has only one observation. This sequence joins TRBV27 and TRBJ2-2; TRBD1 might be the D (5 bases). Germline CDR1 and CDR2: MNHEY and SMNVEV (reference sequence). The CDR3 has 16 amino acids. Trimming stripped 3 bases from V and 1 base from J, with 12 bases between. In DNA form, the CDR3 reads TGTGCCAGCAGTTTCTGGGGCAGCTTGAACACCGGGGAGCTGTTTTTT. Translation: CASSFWGSLNTGELFF.

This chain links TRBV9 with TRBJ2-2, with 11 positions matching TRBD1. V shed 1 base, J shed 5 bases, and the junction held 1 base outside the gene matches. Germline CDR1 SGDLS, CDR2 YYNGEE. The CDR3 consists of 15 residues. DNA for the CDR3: TGTGCCAGCAGCGTAAGGGACAGGGGGACCGGGGAGCTGTTTTTT. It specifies CASSVRDRGTGELFF.

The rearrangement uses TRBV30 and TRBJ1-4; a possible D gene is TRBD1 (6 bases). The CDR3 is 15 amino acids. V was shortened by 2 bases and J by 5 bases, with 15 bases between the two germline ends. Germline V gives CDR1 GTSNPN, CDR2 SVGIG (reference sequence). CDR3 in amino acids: CAWSSTGFLNEKLFF. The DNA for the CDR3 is TGTGCCTGGAGTTCAACAGGGTTCCTAAATGAAAAACTGTTTTTT.